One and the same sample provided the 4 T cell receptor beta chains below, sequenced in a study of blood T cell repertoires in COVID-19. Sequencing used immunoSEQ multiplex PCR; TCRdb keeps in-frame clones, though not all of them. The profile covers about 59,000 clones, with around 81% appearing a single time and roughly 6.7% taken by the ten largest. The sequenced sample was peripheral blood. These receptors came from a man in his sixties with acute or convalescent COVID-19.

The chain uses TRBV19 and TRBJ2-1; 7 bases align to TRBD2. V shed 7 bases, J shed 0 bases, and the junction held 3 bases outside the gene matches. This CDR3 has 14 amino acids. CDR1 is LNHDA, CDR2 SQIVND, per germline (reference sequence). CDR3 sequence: CASKSGVSYNEQFF. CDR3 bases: TGTGCCAGTAAAAGCGGGGTCTCCTACAATGAGCAGTTCTTC. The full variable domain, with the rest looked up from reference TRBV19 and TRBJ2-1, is DGGITQSPKYLFRKEGQNVTLSCEQNLNHDAMYWYRQDPGQGLRLIYYSQIVNDFQKGDIAEGYSVSREKKESFPLTVTSAQKNPTAFYLCASKSGVSYNEQFFGPGTRLTVL.

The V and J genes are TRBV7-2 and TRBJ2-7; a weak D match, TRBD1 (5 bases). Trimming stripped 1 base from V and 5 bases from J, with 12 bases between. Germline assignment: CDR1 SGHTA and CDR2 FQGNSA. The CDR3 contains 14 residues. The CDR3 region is CASSLVPGSHEQYF. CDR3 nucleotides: TGTGCCAGCAGCTTAGTCCCAGGGTCCCACGAGCAGTACTTC.

This chain's CDR3 is CASSFSAGDTQYF. The CDR3 DNA follows: TGTGCCAGCAGCTTCTCGGCGGGAGATACGCAGTATTTT. This chain links TRBV5-4 with TRBJ2-3, with TRBD2 as a possible D gene (5 bases). With 2 bases removed from V and 5 bases from J, the gap between germline ends came to 9 bases. This CDR3 contains 13 residues. CDR1 is SGHNT, CDR2 YYREEE, per germline (reference sequence).

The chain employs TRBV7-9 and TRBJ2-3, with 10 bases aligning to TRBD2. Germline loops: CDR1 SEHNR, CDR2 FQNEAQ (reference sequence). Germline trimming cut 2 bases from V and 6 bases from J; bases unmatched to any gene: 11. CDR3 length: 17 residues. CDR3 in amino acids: CASSLLAGGRHMDTQYF. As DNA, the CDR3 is TGTGCCAGCAGCTTATTAGCGGGGGGCCGACACATGGATACGCAGTATTTT.